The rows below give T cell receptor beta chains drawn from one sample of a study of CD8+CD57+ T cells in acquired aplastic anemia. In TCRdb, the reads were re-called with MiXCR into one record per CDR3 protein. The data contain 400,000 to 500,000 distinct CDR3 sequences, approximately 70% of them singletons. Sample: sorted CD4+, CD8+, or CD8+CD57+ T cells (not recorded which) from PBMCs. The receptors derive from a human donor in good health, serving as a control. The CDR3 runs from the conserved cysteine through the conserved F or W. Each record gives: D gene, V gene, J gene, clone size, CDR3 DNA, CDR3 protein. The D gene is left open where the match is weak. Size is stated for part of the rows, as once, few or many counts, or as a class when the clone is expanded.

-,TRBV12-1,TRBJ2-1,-,TGTGCCAGCAGCCAGACGGGGTTTACCGGGGGGCCTAGCTCCCACAATGAGCAGTTCTTC,CASSQTGFTGGPSSHNEQFF
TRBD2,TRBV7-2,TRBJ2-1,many,TGTGCCAGCAGCCGGCTAGCGGGGGGGCAAAATGAGCAGTTCTTC,CASSRLAGGQNEQFF
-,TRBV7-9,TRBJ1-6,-,TGTGCCAGCAGCTCCCTAATTAAACACTTC,CASSSLIKHF
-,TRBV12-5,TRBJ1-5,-,TGTGCTAGTGGACCTACAGGGAGTGACAATCAGCCCCAGCATTTT,CASGPTGSDNQPQHF
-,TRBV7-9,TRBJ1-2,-,TGTGCCAGCAGCTTATATTCCCACCCGGCAGGTGACGAGACCTTC,CASSLYSHPAGDETF
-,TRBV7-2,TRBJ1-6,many,TGTGCCAGCACCACCTTACGAGCACCCCTCCACTTT,CASTTLRAPLHF
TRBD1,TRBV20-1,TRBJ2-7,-,TGCAGTGCCGGCCCCGGGACAGTACTGCAGTACTTC,CSAGPGTVLQYF
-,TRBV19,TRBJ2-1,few,TGTGCCAGTGGACGTCGAAGCTCCTACAATGAGCAGTTCTTC,CASGRRSSYNEQFF
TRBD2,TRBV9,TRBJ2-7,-,TGTGCCAGCAGCCTGCGGGAGGGCCCTTGGGAGCAGTACTTC,CASSLREGPWEQYF
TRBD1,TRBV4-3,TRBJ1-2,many,TGCGCCAGCAGCCACGCCGGGACAGCCTATGGCTACACCTTC,CASSHAGTAYGYTF
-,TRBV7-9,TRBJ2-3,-,TGTGCCAGCAGCTTAGATCTTTCAAGCACAGATACGCAGTATTTT,CASSLDLSSTDTQYF
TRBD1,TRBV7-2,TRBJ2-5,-,TGTGCCAGCAGCTTCACACAGGGGGAGACCCAGTACTTC,CASSFTQGETQYF
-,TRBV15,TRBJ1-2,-,TGTGCCAGCAGCCGTGGGGGTCAAGGAAACCATGGCTACACCTTC,CASSRGGQGNHGYTF
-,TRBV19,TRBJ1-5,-,TGTGCCAGTAGTAGCCGAACCTTTAGCGTAGGTAATCAGCCCCAGCATTTT,CASSSRTFSVGNQPQHF
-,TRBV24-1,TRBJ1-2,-,TGTGCCACCAGTGATGGACCGAATTCAAACTATGGCTACACCTTC,CATSDGPNSNYGYTF
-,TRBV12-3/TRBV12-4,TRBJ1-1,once,TGTGCCAGCAGTGGAACGGCGAACGCTGAAGTTTTCTTT,CASSGTANAEVFF
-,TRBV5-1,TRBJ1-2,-,TGCGCCAGCAGCGTTCCGAGCCATGGCTACACCTTC,CASSVPSHGYTF